A single sample is the source of the 12 T cell receptor beta chains below, sequenced in a study of neurological immune-mediated disorders (dated by TCRdb to the late 2010s). Receptor amplification or capture employed 5' RACE. Sequencing took place on an Illumina HiSeq 2500. Through fastp at Q25 and MiXCR, TCRdb rebuilt clones from the public reads, retaining in-frame beta chains. All rows with the same CDR3 protein become a single entry with the most common DNA and genes. The sample table contains around 61,000 distinct CDR3 sequences; only one count was recorded for roughly 4.9% of them. Together, the top ten hold about 5.3% of the sample. Source material: PBMCs. Receptors were obtained from a human donor with multiple sclerosis. The donor label of this sample is uncertain.

There are many counts of this clonotype. The CDR3 region is CSAGLQGFTEAFF. The CDR3 DNA reads as TGCAGTGCTGGACTACAGGGGTTCACTGAAGCTTTCTTT. This chain connects TRBV20-1 to TRBJ1-1; 7 nucleotides align to TRBD1. The J segment lost 4 bases and the V segment lost 5 bases, leaving 7 bases of the junction unmatched. The CDR3 loop spans 13 amino acids. The V gene's germline CDR1 is DFQATT and CDR2 SNEGSKA (reference sequence).

This clonotype was picked up many times. V gene TRBV4-1 combines with J gene TRBJ1-6; 9 bases match TRBD1. V gave up 4 bases and J gave up 10 bases; unmatched junction bases: 11. CDR1 is MGHRA, CDR2 YSYEKL, per germline. This CDR3 spans 16 amino acids. The CDR3 spells CASSLLVGTGKSPLHF. CDR3 nucleotides: TGCGCCAGCAGCCTGCTCGTGGGGACAGGGAAATCACCCCTCCACTTT.

This clonotype was seen ten or more times. V gene TRBV5-6 combines with J gene TRBJ1-2; unclear D gene. CDR1 and CDR2 (germline): SGHDT, YYEEEE. This CDR3 is built from 12 residues. V lost 1 base and J 5 bases, leaving 6 bases between the germline ends. The CDR3 DNA sequence: TGTGCCAGCAGCTTGTACGGTTATGGCTACACCTTC. Translated: CASSLYGYGYTF.

This clonotype has a count of ten or more. The rearrangement uses TRBV11-2 and TRBJ2-7, with 8 bases that match TRBD1. The germline V gene encodes CDR1 SGHAT and CDR2 FQNNGV. The length of the CDR3 is 13 residues. The J segment lost 5 bases and the V segment lost 5 bases, leaving 5 bases of the junction unmatched. The CDR3 sequence is CASSRTGTHEQYF. The CDR3 coding sequence is TGTGCCAGCAGCAGGACAGGGACCCACGAGCAGTACTTC.

This clonotype was counted at least ten times. This sequence joins TRBV7-8 and TRBJ2-2; possible D gene TRBD1, 6 bases. V was pared by 4 bases and J by 8 bases, with 17 bases between. From germline, CDR1 is SGHVS and CDR2 FQNEAQ. The CDR3 sequence is 15 residues long. For the CDR3, the DNA is TGTGCCAGCAGCTATTCCTACCTGGGGGCGGGGGAGCTGTTTTTT. Residues: CASSYSYLGAGELFF.

This clonotype was picked up many times. The rearrangement uses TRBV5-1 and TRBJ2-1; 11 bases agree with TRBD2. Germline loops: CDR1 SGHRS, CDR2 YFSETQ. Trimming took 3 bases from V and 4 from J; bases not matched to a gene: 9. This CDR3 is built from 17 residues. The chain's CDR3 is CASSSTILAGAYNEQFF. The CDR3 DNA reads as TGCGCCAGCAGCTCAACGATACTAGCGGGGGCTTACAATGAGCAGTTCTTC.

This clonotype has at least ten counts. V gene TRBV4-1 combines with J gene TRBJ1-1, with D possibly being TRBD1 (5 bases). The V gene lost 4 bases and the J gene lost 1 base, with 16 bases spanning the gap. Germline CDR1 and CDR2: MGHRA and YSYEKL. The CDR3 has 16 residues. In nucleotides, the CDR3 is TGCGCCAGCAGCCTCCCGAGAGGGGAACAGAACACTGAAGCTTTCTTT. This codes for CASSLPRGEQNTEAFF.

This clonotype was detected many times. J is TRBJ2-5 and V is TRBV5-1; no definite D call. The CDR3 consists of 13 residues. CDR1 is SGHRS, CDR2 YFSETQ, per germline. V dropped 0 bases and J dropped 5 bases, with 8 bases sitting between them. DNA of the CDR3: TGCGCCAGCAGCTTGGGAGCGCGGGAGACCCAGTACTTC. It specifies CASSLGARETQYF.

This clonotype was recorded at least ten times. The CDR3: CASSVGGGGASYEQYF. DNA for the CDR3: TGTGCCAGCAGCGTAGGGGGCGGGGGGGCTTCCTACGAGCAGTACTTC. The chain employs TRBV9 and TRBJ2-7, with TRBD2 matching over 9 bases. The CDR3 sequence is 16 residues long. The trim removed 0 bases at V and 1 base at J, leaving 5 bases unmatched. CDR1 SGDLS and CDR2 YYNGEE come from the germline V gene.

This clonotype was picked up a small number of times. V and J are TRBV19 and TRBJ2-1; D remains ambiguous. This CDR3 contains 15 residues. The germline V gene encodes CDR1 LNHDA and CDR2 SQIVND (reference sequence). V was clipped by 5 bases and J by 5 bases, with 16 bases between them. Written as DNA, the CDR3 is TGTGCCAGTAGTTCAGGCGTACCCTACCACAATGAGCAGTTCTTC. It is translated as CASSSGVPYHNEQFF. The variable domain in full, with the rest retrieved from reference TRBV19 and TRBJ2-1, is DGGITQSPKYLFRKEGQNVTLSCEQNLNHDAMYWYRQDPGQGLRLIYYSQIVNDFQKGDIAEGYSVSREKKESFPLTVTSAQKNPTAFYLCASSSGVPYHNEQFFGPGTRLTVL.

V gene TRBV10-3 combines with J gene TRBJ1-5; weak D call: TRBD1 (5 bases). The CDR3 has 15 amino acids. Germline-derived CDR1 and CDR2 are ENHRY and SYGVKD. V was shortened by 6 bases and J by 6 bases, with 18 bases between the two germline ends. CDR3 sequence reads: CAISQGVAESQPQHF. The CDR3 nucleotides are TGTGCCATCAGCCAAGGGGTGGCAGAAAGTCAGCCCCAGCATTTT.

This clonotype showed up many times. V usage is TRBV20-1 and J usage is TRBJ2-2; 7 bases line up with TRBD1. V lost 4 bases to trimming and J lost 1 base; unmatched junction nucleotides: 3. The germline gives CDR1 DFQATT, CDR2 SNEGSKA (reference sequence). This CDR3 region has 14 residues. CDR3: CSAINRGNTGELFF. The CDR3 nucleotides read TGCAGTGCTATCAACAGGGGGAACACCGGGGAGCTGTTTTTT.